The TCR beta chain described here comes from a study of OX40 agonist ivuxolimab in advanced cancers. At the level of the study: Ivuxolimab, which is an agonistic anti-OX40 (CD134) antibody, was administered to the patients.

Germline V gene sequence: CDR1 SGHRS, CDR2 YFSETQ. With 3 bases clipped from V and 4 bases from J, the junction kept 4 bases outside the gene matches. The CDR3 contains 13 residues. General observations from the study: Researchers did not determine the expanded peripheral T cells' antigen specificity. Clonal expansion among partial responders at 0.1-3.0 mg/kg ranked near the lowest. CD4+ and CD8+ T cells in blood underwent clonal expansion by week 6 at 0.1 to 3.0 mg/kg.

As for this clone: The antigen remains unidentified.

Libraries were prepared by immunoSEQ multiplex PCR; TCRdb keeps only in-frame clonotypes and omits some of them. The sample carries over 25,000 clones, approximately 84% recorded once. Sequences were derived from CD4+ or CD8+ T cells sorted from blood, sampled in a trial of the OX40 agonist ivuxolimab. The sequence derives from an adult with an advanced solid tumor such as melanoma, head and neck, liver or kidney cancer. The chain combines TRBV5-1 with TRBJ2-7, with 7 nucleotides matching TRBD1. CDR3 protein: CASSSDREYEQYF. In DNA, the CDR3 is TGCGCCAGCAGCTCCGACAGGGAATACGAGCAGTACTTC.